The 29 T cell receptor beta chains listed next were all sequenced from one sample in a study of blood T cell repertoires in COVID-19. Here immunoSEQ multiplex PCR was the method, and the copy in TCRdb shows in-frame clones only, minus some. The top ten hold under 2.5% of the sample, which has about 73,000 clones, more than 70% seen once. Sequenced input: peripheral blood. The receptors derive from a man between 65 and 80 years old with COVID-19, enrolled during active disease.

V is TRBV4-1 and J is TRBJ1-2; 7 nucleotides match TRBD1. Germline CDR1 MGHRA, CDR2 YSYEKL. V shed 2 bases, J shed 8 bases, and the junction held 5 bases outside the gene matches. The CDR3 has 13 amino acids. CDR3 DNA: TGCGCCAGCAGCCAATCGAACAGGGGCGGCTACACCTTC. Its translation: CASSQSNRGGYTF.

CDR3 loop: CASSFSSGSREQYF. The CDR3 DNA reads as TGCGCCAGCAGCTTTTCTAGCGGGAGTCGCGAGCAGTACTTC. The rearrangement links TRBV5-1 to TRBJ2-7; 10 bases are shared with TRBD2. The V gene's germline CDR1 is SGHRS and CDR2 YFSETQ. The CDR3 extends over 14 amino acids. V gave up 2 bases and J gave up 6 bases; unmatched junction bases: 5. Drawing the rest from reference TRBV5-1 and TRBJ2-7, the complete variable domain is KAGVTQTPRYLIKTRGQQVTLSCSPISGHRSVSWYQQTPGQGLQFLFEYFSETQRNKGNFPGRFSGRQFSNSRSEMNVSTLELGDSALYLCASSFSSGSREQYFGPGTRLTVT.

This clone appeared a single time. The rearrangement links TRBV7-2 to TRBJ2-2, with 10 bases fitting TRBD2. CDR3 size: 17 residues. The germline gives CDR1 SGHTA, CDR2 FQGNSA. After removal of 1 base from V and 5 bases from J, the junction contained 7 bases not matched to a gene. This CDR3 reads CASSLVASGRKTGELFF. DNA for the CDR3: TGTGCCAGCAGCTTAGTCGCTAGCGGGAGAAAGACCGGGGAGCTGTTTTTT.

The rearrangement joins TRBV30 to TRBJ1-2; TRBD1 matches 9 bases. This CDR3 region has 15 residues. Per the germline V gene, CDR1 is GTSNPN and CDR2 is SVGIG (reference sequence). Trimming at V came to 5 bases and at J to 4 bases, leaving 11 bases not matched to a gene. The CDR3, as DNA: TGTGCCTGGGGGAGGGACAGGGTGAAGATCTATGGCTACACCTTC. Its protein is CAWGRDRVKIYGYTF.

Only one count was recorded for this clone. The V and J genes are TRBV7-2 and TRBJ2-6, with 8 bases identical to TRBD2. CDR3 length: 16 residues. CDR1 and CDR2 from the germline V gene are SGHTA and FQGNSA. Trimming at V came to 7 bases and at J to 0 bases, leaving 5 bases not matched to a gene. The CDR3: CASTDGGDSGANVLTF. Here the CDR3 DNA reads TGTGCCAGCACCGACGGGGGGGACTCTGGGGCCAACGTCCTGACTTTC.

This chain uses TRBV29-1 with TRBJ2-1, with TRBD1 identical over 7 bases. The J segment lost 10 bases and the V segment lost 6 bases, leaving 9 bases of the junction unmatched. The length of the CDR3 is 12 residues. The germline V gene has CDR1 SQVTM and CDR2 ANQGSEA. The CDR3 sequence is CSVTSGTEEQFF. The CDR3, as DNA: TGCAGCGTAACATCCGGGACAGAAGAGCAGTTCTTC.

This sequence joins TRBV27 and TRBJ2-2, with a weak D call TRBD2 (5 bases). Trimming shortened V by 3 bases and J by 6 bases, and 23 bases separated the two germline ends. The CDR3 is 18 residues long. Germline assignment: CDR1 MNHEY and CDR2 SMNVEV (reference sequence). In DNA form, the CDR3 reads TGTGCCAGCAGTTTCCTCCGGGGTGGGGTGGGCAACGCCGGGGAGCTGTTTTTT. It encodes CASSFLRGGVGNAGELFF.

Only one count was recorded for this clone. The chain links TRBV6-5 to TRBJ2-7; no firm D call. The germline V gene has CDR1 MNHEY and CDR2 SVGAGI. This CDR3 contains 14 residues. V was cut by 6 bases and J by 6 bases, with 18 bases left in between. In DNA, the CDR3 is TGTGCCAGCAGGCTAGACCCAGCGTCTTCCGAGCAGTACTTC. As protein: CASRLDPASSEQYF.

The CDR3 is CASSPRASGRAREQYF. In nucleotides, the CDR3 is TGTGCCAGCAGCCCCAGGGCTAGCGGGAGGGCCCGGGAGCAGTACTTC. The chain recombines TRBV7-2 with TRBJ2-7; 12 bases are a match to TRBD2. The CDR3 has 16 amino acids. The V and J ends lost 5 bases and 7 bases, in that order; junction bases with no gene match: 12. Per germline, CDR1 SGHTA and CDR2 FQGNSA. Complete variable domain (other parts from reference TRBV7-2 and TRBJ2-7): GAGVSQSPSNKVTEKGKDVELRCDPISGHTALYWYRQSLGQGLEFLIYFQGNSAPDKSGLPSDRFSAERTGGSVSTLTIQRTQQEDSAVYLCASSPRASGRAREQYFGPGTRLTVT.

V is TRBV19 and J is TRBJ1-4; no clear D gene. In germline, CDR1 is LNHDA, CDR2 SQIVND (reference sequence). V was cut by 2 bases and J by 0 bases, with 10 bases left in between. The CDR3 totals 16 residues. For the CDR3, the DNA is TGTGCCAGTAGTATAATGGCGAGGACAACTAATGAAAAACTGTTTTTT. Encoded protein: CASSIMARTTNEKLFF. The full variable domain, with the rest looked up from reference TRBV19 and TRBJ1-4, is DGGITQSPKYLFRKEGQNVTLSCEQNLNHDAMYWYRQDPGQGLRLIYYSQIVNDFQKGDIAEGYSVSREKKESFPLTVTSAQKNPTAFYLCASSIMARTTNEKLFFGSGTQLSVL.

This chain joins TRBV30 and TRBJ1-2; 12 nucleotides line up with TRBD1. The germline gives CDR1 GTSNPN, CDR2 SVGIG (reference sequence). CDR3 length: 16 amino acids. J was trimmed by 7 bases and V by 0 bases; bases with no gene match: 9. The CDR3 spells CAWSVLGTGGMGGYTF. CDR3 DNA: TGTGCCTGGAGTGTACTTGGGACAGGGGGCATGGGTGGCTACACCTTC.

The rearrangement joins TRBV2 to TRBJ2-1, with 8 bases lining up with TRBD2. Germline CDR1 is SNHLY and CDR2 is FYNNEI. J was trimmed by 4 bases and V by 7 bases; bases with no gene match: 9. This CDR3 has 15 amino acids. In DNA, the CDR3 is TGTGCCAGCAATCGTCCGGCTAGCGGGTACAATGAGCAGTTCTTC. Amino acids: CASNRPASGYNEQFF. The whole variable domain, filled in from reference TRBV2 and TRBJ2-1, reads EPEVTQTPSHQVTQMGQEVILRCVPISNHLYFYWYRQILGQKVEFLVSFYNNEISEKSEIFDDQFSVERPDGSNFTLKIRSTKLEDSAMYFCASNRPASGYNEQFFGPGTRLTVL.

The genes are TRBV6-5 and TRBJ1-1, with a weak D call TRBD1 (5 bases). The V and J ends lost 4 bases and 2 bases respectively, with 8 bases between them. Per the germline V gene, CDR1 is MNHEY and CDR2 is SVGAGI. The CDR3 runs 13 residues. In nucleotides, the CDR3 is TGTGCCAGCAGTTTTCAGGGAAACACTGAAGCTTTCTTT. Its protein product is CASSFQGNTEAFF.

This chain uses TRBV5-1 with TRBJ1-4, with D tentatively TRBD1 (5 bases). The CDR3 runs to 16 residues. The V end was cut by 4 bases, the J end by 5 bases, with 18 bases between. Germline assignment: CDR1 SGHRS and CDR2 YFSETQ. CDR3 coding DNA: TGCGCCAGCAGCATCGGACAATGGGGCTCGAATGAAAAACTGTTTTTT. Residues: CASSIGQWGSNEKLFF.

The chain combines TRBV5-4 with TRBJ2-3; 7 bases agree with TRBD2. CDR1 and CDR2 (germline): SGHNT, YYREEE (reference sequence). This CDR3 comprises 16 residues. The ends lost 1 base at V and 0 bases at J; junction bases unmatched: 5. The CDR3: CASSLWLAESTDTQYF. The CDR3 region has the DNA TGTGCCAGCAGCTTGTGGCTAGCGGAAAGCACAGATACGCAGTATTTT.

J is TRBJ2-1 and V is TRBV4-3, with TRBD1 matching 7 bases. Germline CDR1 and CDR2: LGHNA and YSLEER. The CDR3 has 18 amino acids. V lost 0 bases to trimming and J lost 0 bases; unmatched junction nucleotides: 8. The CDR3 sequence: CASSQEGGRANSYNEQFF. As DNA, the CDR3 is TGCGCCAGCAGCCAAGAAGGGGGCCGGGCGAACTCCTACAATGAGCAGTTCTTC.

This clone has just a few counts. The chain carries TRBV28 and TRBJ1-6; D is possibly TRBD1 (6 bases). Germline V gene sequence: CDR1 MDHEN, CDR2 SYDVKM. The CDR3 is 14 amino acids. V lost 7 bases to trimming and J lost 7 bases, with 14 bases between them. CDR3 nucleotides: TGTGCCAGCAAACCAGGGGATCGGAATTCACCCCTCCACTTT. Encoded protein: CASKPGDRNSPLHF.

As DNA, the CDR3 is TGTGCCATGGCCCCTAGCGGGAGATCCTACGAGCAGTACTTC. Encoded protein: CAMAPSGRSYEQYF. V usage is TRBV10-3 and J usage is TRBJ2-7, with 10 bases fitting TRBD2. This CDR3 region has 14 residues. The ends lost 9 bases at V and 1 base at J; junction bases unmatched: 6. Germline V gives CDR1 ENHRY, CDR2 SYGVKD.

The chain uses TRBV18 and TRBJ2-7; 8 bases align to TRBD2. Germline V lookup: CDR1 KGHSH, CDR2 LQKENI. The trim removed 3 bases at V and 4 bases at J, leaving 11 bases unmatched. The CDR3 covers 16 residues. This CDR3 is CASSPFRLGRAYEQYF. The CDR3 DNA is TGTGCCAGCTCACCCTTTAGGCTCGGGAGGGCGTACGAGCAGTACTTC.

CDR3 region: CAWRGQGFYEQYF. The CDR3 region has the DNA TGTGCCTGGAGGGGACAGGGTTTCTACGAGCAGTACTTC. The V call is TRBV30, the J call TRBJ2-7, with 9 bases aligning to TRBD1. CDR1 GTSNPN and CDR2 SVGIG come from the germline V gene (reference sequence). V gave up 3 bases and J gave up 3 bases; unmatched junction bases: 3. CDR3 length: 13 residues.

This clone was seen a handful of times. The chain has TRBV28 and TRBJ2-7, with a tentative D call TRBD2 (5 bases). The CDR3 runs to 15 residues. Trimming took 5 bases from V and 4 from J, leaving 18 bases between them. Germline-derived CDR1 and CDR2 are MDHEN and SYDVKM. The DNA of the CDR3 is TGTGCCAGCAGTACTTGGACTTCCGACTTTTACGAGCAGTACTTC. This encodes CASSTWTSDFYEQYF.

CDR3 sequence reads: CASSPGLAGGTTDTQYF. The CDR3 coding sequence is TGCGCCAGCAGCCCGGGACTAGCGGGAGGGACCACAGATACGCAGTATTTT. The chain is built from TRBV5-1 and TRBJ2-3, with 16 nucleotides matching TRBD2. Trimming at V came to 4 bases and at J to 2 bases, leaving 4 bases not matched to a gene. Germline V CDR1 and CDR2: SGHRS, YFSETQ. There are 17 residues in the CDR3.

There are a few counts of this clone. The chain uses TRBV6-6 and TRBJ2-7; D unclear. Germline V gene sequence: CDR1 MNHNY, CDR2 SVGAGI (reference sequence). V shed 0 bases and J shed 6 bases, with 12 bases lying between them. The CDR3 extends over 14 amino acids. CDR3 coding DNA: TGTGCCAGCAGTTACTCGCAGGTAGAACCCGAGCAGTACTTC. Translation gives CASSYSQVEPEQYF.

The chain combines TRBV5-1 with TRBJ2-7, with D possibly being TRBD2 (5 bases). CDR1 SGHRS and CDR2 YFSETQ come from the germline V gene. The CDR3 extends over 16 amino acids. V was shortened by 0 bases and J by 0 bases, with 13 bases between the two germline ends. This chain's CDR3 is CASSLDPGISSYEQYF. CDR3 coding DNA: TGCGCCAGCAGCTTGGACCCGGGGATTAGCTCCTACGAGCAGTACTTC.

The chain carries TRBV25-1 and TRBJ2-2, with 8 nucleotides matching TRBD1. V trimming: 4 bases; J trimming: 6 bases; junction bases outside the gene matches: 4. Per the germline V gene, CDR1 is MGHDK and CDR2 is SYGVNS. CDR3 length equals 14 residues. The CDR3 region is CASSVQGAAGELFF. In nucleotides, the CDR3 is TGTGCCAGCAGTGTTCAGGGGGCGGCCGGGGAGCTGTTTTTT.

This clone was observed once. The DNA for the CDR3 is TGTGCCAGCATTCAGGGTTGGAACACTGAAGCTTTCTTT. Translating gives CASIQGWNTEAFF. J is TRBJ1-1 and V is TRBV6-5; D may be TRBD1 (5 bases). Germline assignment: CDR1 MNHEY and CDR2 SVGAGI. The V end lost 7 bases, the J end lost 1 base, and 10 bases lay between the germline ends. CDR3 size: 13 residues.

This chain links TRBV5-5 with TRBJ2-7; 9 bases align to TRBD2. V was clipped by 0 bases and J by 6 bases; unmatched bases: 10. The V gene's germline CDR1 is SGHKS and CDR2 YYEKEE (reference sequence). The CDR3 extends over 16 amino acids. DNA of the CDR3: TGTGCCAGCAGCTTGGATCCTAGCGGGACTCCCCGCGAGCAGTACTTC. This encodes CASSLDPSGTPREQYF.

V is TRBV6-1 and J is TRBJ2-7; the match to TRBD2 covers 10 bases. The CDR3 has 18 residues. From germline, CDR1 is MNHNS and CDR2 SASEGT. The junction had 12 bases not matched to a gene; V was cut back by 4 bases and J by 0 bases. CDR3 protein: CASSAPGLAEASSYEQYF. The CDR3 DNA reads TGTGCCAGCAGTGCCCCAGGACTAGCGGAGGCTAGCTCCTACGAGCAGTACTTC.

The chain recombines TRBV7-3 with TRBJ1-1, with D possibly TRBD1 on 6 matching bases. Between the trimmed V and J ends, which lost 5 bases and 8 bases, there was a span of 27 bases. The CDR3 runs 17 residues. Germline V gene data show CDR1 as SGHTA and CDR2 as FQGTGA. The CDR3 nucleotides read TGTGCCAGCAGCCCTAGCTCCGGGCAGGCAGGGGTGCGAGAAGCTTTCTTT. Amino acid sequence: CASSPSSGQAGVREAFF. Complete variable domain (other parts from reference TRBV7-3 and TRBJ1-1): GAGVSQTPSNKVTEKGKYVELRCDPISGHTALYWYRQSLGQGPEFLIYFQGTGAADDSGLPNDRFFAVRPEGSVSTLKIQRTERGDSAVYLCASSPSSGQAGVREAFFGQGTRLTVV.